This TCR beta chain was found in a study of cytomegalovirus exposure and HLA in healthy donors. Study conclusions and caveats: According to a later analysis, most TCR beta chains associated with CMV appeared HLA-restricted. What TCR beta sequences reportedly achieved was accurate prediction of HLA-A and HLA-B alleles in most subjects.

Use of 60 Vbeta and 13 Jbeta primers characterized the PCR. The protocol was immunoSEQ multiplex PCR, while the TCRdb copy is restricted to in-frame clones and leaves out a portion. In the table there are 150,000 to 200,000 clones, about four fifths of which are singletons. On this clone itself: Antigen unknown.

The germline V gene has CDR1 SGHRS and CDR2 YFSETQ. The CDR3 is 16 residues long. V was clipped by 0 bases and J by 7 bases, with 19 bases between them. Sequences were obtained from PBMCs. This chain connects TRBV5-1 to TRBJ1-2; D is possibly TRBD1 (5 bases). This TCR came from a woman aged 45-65 years in good health and CMV-seronegative. As DNA, the CDR3 is TGCGCCAGCAGCTTGGGAGGCGGCACCTTAGGGGCTGGCTACACCTTC. Its translation is CASSLGGGTLGAGYTF.